This T cell receptor (beta chain) comes out of a study of blood T cell repertoires in COVID-19. Residents of about two dozen US areas, aged roughly 18 to 89 years, made up the participants. Clinical histories supplied by participants themselves formed the basis of cohort assignment. V lost 2 bases and J lost 5; bases outside the gene matches: 5. This CDR3 comprises 15 residues. CDR1 is LNHDA and CDR2 is SQIVND in the germline V gene (reference sequence). Clones were sequenced by immunoSEQ multiplex PCR, and TCRdb holds only the in-frame ones, with some missing. Of about 400,000 clones in the sample, roughly 85% were seen once.

Sequencing was performed on PBMCs or T cells enriched from blood (not recorded which). V gene TRBV19 combines with J gene TRBJ1-4; 7 bases are shared with TRBD1. This TCR was recovered from a woman under 30 with acute COVID-19. DNA of the CDR3: TGTGCCAGTAGTATAAGGGGACAGATAAATGAAAAACTGTTTTTT. Residues: CASSIRGQINEKLFF.